Following are 31 T cell receptor beta chains from one sample sequenced in a study of glioma-infiltrating T cells after dendritic cell vaccination. Sequenced by immunoSEQ multiplex PCR; TCRdb stores in-frame clones only, minus some. The sample has about 90,000 clones, more than 75% seen once. The sample in question was blood, obtained before dendritic cell vaccination. These receptors were obtained from a human donor with glioblastoma.

The chain links TRBV7-9 to TRBJ1-1, with TRBD1 identical over 9 bases. The V gene end was trimmed by 8 bases and the J gene end by 2 bases; junction bases not matched to a gene: 9. The CDR3 is made up of 15 amino acids. Germline assignment: CDR1 SEHNR and CDR2 FQNEAQ (reference sequence). The CDR3 region has the DNA TGTGCCAGCGGGAAGAGACAGGGGGGAAACACTGAAGCTTTCTTT. Translating it yields CASGKRQGGNTEAFF.

In nucleotides, the CDR3 is TGTGCCAGCTCACCCGCGGGGAGGGGCTCTGGAAACACCATATATTTT. Protein: CASSPAGRGSGNTIYF. The chain combines TRBV18 with TRBJ1-3; TRBD1 is a possible D gene (5 bases). V was pared by 3 bases and J by 0 bases, with 12 bases between. This CDR3 comprises 16 residues. Germline assignment: CDR1 KGHSH and CDR2 LQKENI. The full variable domain, its missing parts supplied by reference TRBV18 and TRBJ1-3, is NAGVMQNPRHLVRRRGQEARLRCSPMKGHSHVYWYRQLPEEGLKFMVYLQKENIIDESGMPKERFSAEFPKEGPSILRIQQVVRGDSAAYFCASSPAGRGSGNTIYFGEGSWLTVV.

This clone was counted a few times. The chain recombines TRBV19 with TRBJ2-2; D is possibly TRBD1 (6 bases). The CDR3 consists of 15 residues. CDR1 and CDR2 (germline): LNHDA, SQIVND (reference sequence). Trimming cost V 8 bases and J 1 base, with 14 bases left between them. CDR3: CASEMGQWNTGELFF. CDR3 DNA: TGTGCCAGTGAGATGGGACAATGGAACACCGGGGAGCTGTTTTTT. Supplemented by reference TRBV19 and TRBJ2-2, the full variable domain reads DGGITQSPKYLFRKEGQNVTLSCEQNLNHDAMYWYRQDPGQGLRLIYYSQIVNDFQKGDIAEGYSVSREKKESFPLTVTSAQKNPTAFYLCASEMGQWNTGELFFGEGSRLTVL.

The table lists this clone with a few counts. V and J are TRBV4-1 and TRBJ2-7; TRBD2 matches at 10 bases. Germline CDR1 is MGHRA and CDR2 is YSYEKL. After removal of 2 bases from V and 4 bases from J, the junction contained 2 bases not matched to a gene. This CDR3 has 14 amino acids. The CDR3 nucleotides are TGCGCCAGCAGCCAACAACTAGCGGGATACGAGCAGTACTTC. Translated, it gives CASSQQLAGYEQYF.

The gene calls are TRBV6-5 and TRBJ1-2; D gene unclear. Germline V gene sequence: CDR1 MNHEY, CDR2 SVGAGI. The CDR3 extends over 11 amino acids. V was pared by 8 bases and J by 9 bases, with 13 bases between. The chain's CDR3 is CASGSTDRYTF. CDR3 bases: TGTGCCAGCGGATCGACTGATCGCTACACCTTC.

The genes are TRBV10-1 and TRBJ2-5, with a tentative D call TRBD2 (7 bases). V was cut by 3 bases and J by 5 bases, with 16 bases left in between. CDR1 is WNHNN, CDR2 SYGVQD, per germline (reference sequence). The CDR3 spans 15 residues. The CDR3: CASSEIRGARETQYF. The CDR3 DNA follows: TGCGCCAGCAGTGAAATTCGGGGGGCGAGGGAGACCCAGTACTTC.

The gene calls are TRBV6-1 and TRBJ1-1, with 7 bases that match TRBD1. The ends lost 3 bases at V and 0 bases at J; junction bases unmatched: 19. From germline, CDR1 is MNHNS and CDR2 SASEGT. CDR3 length: 20 amino acids. CDR3 protein: CASSDHAGGAPTGLNTEAFF. CDR3 sequence (DNA): TGTGCCAGCAGTGATCATGCGGGGGGGGCCCCGACAGGGCTGAACACTGAAGCTTTCTTT.

The chain recombines TRBV2 with TRBJ2-1; D may be TRBD2 (5 bases). Per germline, CDR1 SNHLY and CDR2 FYNNEI. V lost 3 bases, J lost 5 bases, and 11 bases lay in between. The CDR3 is made up of 14 amino acids. CDR3 protein: CASSEYRGDNEQFF. DNA of the CDR3: TGTGCCAGCAGTGAGTACCGGGGAGACAATGAGCAGTTCTTC.

The chain is built from TRBV11-1 and TRBJ2-7; 7 bases line up with TRBD1. The CDR3 runs to 14 residues. V dropped 1 base and J dropped 7; count of bases not matched to a gene: 7. Germline CDR1 reads SGHAT; CDR2 reads FQDESV (reference sequence). The CDR3 spells CASSLVGTAWEQYF. The CDR3 bases are TGTGCCAGCAGCTTAGTCGGGACAGCCTGGGAGCAGTACTTC.

This rearrangement joins TRBV15 to TRBJ1-3; D remains ambiguous. V was trimmed by 5 bases and J by 4 bases, leaving 12 bases between them. The CDR3 extends over 14 amino acids. The germline gives CDR1 LNHNV, CDR2 YYDKDF (reference sequence). The CDR3 reads CATSLGSPGNTIYF. CDR3 in DNA: TGTGCCACCAGCTTGGGCTCCCCAGGAAACACCATATATTTT.

The rearrangement links TRBV12-5 to TRBJ2-2, with a tentative D call TRBD1 (5 bases). Trimming stripped 5 bases from V and 4 bases from J, with 11 bases between. The CDR3 has 14 residues. Germline V gives CDR1 LGHNT, CDR2 FRNRAP. CDR3 bases: TGTGCTAGTGGTGGTGGGGCAGGCACCGGGGAGCTGTTTTTT. It yields the protein CASGGGAGTGELFF.

The chain has TRBV2 and TRBJ1-4; D ambiguous. This CDR3 has 13 amino acids. Trimming pared 4 bases from V and 10 bases from J, leaving 13 bases between. Germline assignment: CDR1 SNHLY and CDR2 FYNNEI. The CDR3, as DNA: TGTGCCAGCAGTGGTGAGGAGACTTCAAAACTGTTTTTT. Its protein product is CASSGEETSKLFF. The variable domain in full, completed from reference TRBV2 and TRBJ1-4, reads EPEVTQTPSHQVTQMGQEVILRCVPISNHLYFYWYRQILGQKVEFLVSFYNNEISEKSEIFDDQFSVERPDGSNFTLKIRSTKLEDSAMYFCASSGEETSKLFFGSGTQLSVL.

V is TRBV2 and J is TRBJ2-5, with TRBD2 identical over 11 bases. With V trimmed by 5 bases and J by 2 bases, 4 bases remained unmatched. Per germline, CDR1 SNHLY and CDR2 FYNNEI. This CDR3 region has 15 residues. CDR3: CASSLGTSGQETQYF. The CDR3 DNA reads TGTGCCAGCAGTTTAGGGACTAGCGGACAAGAGACCCAGTACTTC.

The gene calls are TRBV5-1 and TRBJ2-7; 7 nucleotides align to TRBD2. Losses at the gene ends were 1 base for V and 2 bases for J; bases not matched to a gene: 9. The length of the CDR3 is 16 residues. The V gene's germline CDR1 is SGHRS and CDR2 YFSETQ. This CDR3 reads CASSLFPASGAYEQYF. The CDR3 DNA is TGCGCCAGCAGCTTGTTTCCGGCTAGCGGAGCCTACGAGCAGTACTTC.

The V and J genes are TRBV21-1 and TRBJ1-2; TRBD1 is the table's D call, not checked against the DNA. TRBV21-1 is a pseudogene locus. The length of the CDR3 is 16 residues. For the CDR3, the DNA is TGTGCCAGCAGCAGCTTAAGGCGGACAGGGCGGCGGGGCTACACCTTC. This codes for CASSSLRRTGRRGYTF.

The chain joins TRBV7-9 to TRBJ2-1, with TRBD1 matching 10 bases. This CDR3 is 14 amino acids long. The junction had 10 bases not matched to a gene; V was cut back by 5 bases and J by 12 bases. Germline V lookup: CDR1 SEHNR, CDR2 FQNEAQ (reference sequence). Written as DNA, the CDR3 is TGTGCCAGCAGCATCTCGACAGGGGGCGGGTCGCAGTTCTTC. It codes for CASSISTGGGSQFF.

V and J are TRBV2 and TRBJ1-2, with no clear D. CDR1 SNHLY and CDR2 FYNNEI come from the germline V gene. This CDR3 has 11 residues. Trimming removed 7 bases from V and 6 bases from J, with 9 bases in between. As DNA, the CDR3 is TGTGCCAGCATGTGGGGAGATGGCTACACCTTC. Its translation is CASMWGDGYTF.

The chain joins TRBV28 to TRBJ1-4; TRBD1 is a possible D gene (5 bases). V gave up 4 bases and J gave up 8 bases, with 23 bases separating them. CDR3 length equals 17 residues. The germline V gene encodes CDR1 MDHEN and CDR2 SYDVKM. The DNA for the CDR3 is TGTGCCAGCAGTTCCTGGGGGGGAGGGAATGCGGAGGAAAAACTGTTTTTT. Translating it yields CASSSWGGGNAEEKLFF.

This clone appeared once. The chain couples TRBV13 to TRBJ2-3; 13 bases line up with TRBD2. The trim removed 5 bases at V and 4 bases at J, leaving 9 bases unmatched. Germline V gene data show CDR1 as PRHDT and CDR2 as FYEKMQ (reference sequence). CDR3 length: 17 amino acids. The CDR3 nucleotides read TGTGCCAGCAGCGCCAGACTAGCGGGAGGCGTGGCAGATACGCAGTATTTT. Its translation: CASSARLAGGVADTQYF.

The chain has TRBV30 and TRBJ2-1; D gene ambiguous. The CDR3 length is 12 residues. The V end was cut by 4 bases, the J end by 6 bases, with 10 bases between. From germline, CDR1 is GTSNPN and CDR2 SVGIG (reference sequence). The CDR3 protein is CAWNGPPNEQFF. The CDR3 DNA reads TGTGCCTGGAATGGCCCTCCCAATGAGCAGTTCTTC. Variable domain in full (rest from reference TRBV30 and TRBJ2-1): SQTIHQWPATLVQPVGSPLSLECTVEGTSNPNLYWYRQAAGRGLQLLFYSVGIGQISSEVPQNLSASRPQDRQFILSSKKLLLSDSGFYLCAWNGPPNEQFFGPGTRLTVL.

The chain employs TRBV13 and TRBJ2-1; 8 bases agree with TRBD2. The CDR3 runs to 15 residues. CDR1 is PRHDT, CDR2 FYEKMQ, per germline (reference sequence). After removal of 1 base from V and 5 bases from J, the junction contained 4 bases not matched to a gene. Written as DNA, the CDR3 is TGTGCCAGCAGCTTAGAGGCGGGAGGTGACAATGAGCAGTTCTTC. This translates into CASSLEAGGDNEQFF. Full variable domain (rest looked up from reference TRBV13 and TRBJ2-1): AAGVIQSPRHLIKEKRETATLKCYPIPRHDTVYWYQQGPGQDPQFLISFYEKMQSDKGSIPDRFSAQQFSDYHSELNMSSLELGDSALYFCASSLEAGGDNEQFFGPGTRLTVL.

The genes are TRBV7-2 and TRBJ2-7, with D possibly matching TRBD2 (6 bases). With 4 bases removed from V and 4 bases from J, the gap between germline ends came to 14 bases. Germline V gene sequence: CDR1 SGHTA, CDR2 FQGNSA. The CDR3 contains 14 residues. CDR3 amino acids: CASSSRRGEYEQYF. Written as DNA, the CDR3 is TGTGCCAGCAGCTCCCGGCGGGGAGAGTACGAGCAGTACTTC.

The J gene is TRBJ1-1, the V gene TRBV14; 9 bases are shared with TRBD1. The CDR3 has 16 residues. The trim removed 5 bases at V and 0 bases at J, leaving 7 bases unmatched. Germline V lookup: CDR1 SGHDN, CDR2 FVKESK. The CDR3 sequence: CASSIRTGALNTEAFF. The DNA for the CDR3 is TGTGCCAGCAGCATCCGGACAGGGGCGTTGAACACTGAAGCTTTCTTT.

Only a few counts were recorded for this clone. The chain couples TRBV10-1 to TRBJ1-6, with no clear D. Germline CDR1 reads WNHNN; CDR2 reads SYGVQD (reference sequence). V was clipped by 3 bases and J by 12 bases, with 9 bases between them. The CDR3 has 12 amino acids. CDR3 amino acids: CASSDIEGPLHF. CDR3 bases: TGCGCCAGCAGTGATATCGAGGGACCCCTCCACTTT.

CDR3 loop: CASSLWTGGGYTF. The CDR3 coding sequence is TGTGCCAGCAGCTTGTGGACAGGGGGGGGCTACACCTTC. This rearrangement joins TRBV7-9 to TRBJ1-2, with 10 bases identical to TRBD1. The CDR3 runs to 13 residues. Looked up from germline, CDR1 is SEHNR and CDR2 is FQNEAQ (reference sequence). The junction had 3 bases not matched to a gene; V was cut back by 3 bases and J by 8 bases.

The chain carries TRBV19 and TRBJ1-2, with 7 bases matching TRBD1. Germline V gives CDR1 LNHDA, CDR2 SQIVND (reference sequence). The CDR3 covers 15 residues. Trimming cost V 10 bases and J 8 bases; bases outside gene matches: 19. The chain's CDR3 is CATIQGEGGLGGYTF. For the CDR3, the DNA is TGTGCCACCATCCAGGGGGAAGGGGGCTTGGGCGGCTACACCTTC.

The chain links TRBV10-1 to TRBJ2-7, with D perhaps matching TRBD2 (5 bases). CDR3 length: 13 residues. Germline V gene data show CDR1 as WNHNN and CDR2 as SYGVQD (reference sequence). V lost 4 bases and J 3 bases, leaving 10 bases between the germline ends. The CDR3 loop reads CASSAGYFYEQYF. In DNA, the CDR3 is TGCGCCAGCAGTGCGGGGTACTTCTACGAGCAGTACTTC.

This chain connects TRBV5-1 to TRBJ2-7; 7 nucleotides align to TRBD2. The CDR3 has 14 amino acids. Germline values: CDR1 SGHRS, CDR2 YFSETQ. The V and J ends lost 8 bases and 1 base, in that order; junction bases with no gene match: 9. The CDR3: CASTPSGVSYEQYF. DNA for the CDR3: TGCGCCAGTACCCCCAGCGGGGTGTCCTACGAGCAGTACTTC.

This chain connects TRBV5-1 to TRBJ2-1; 7 positions agree with TRBD2. The CDR3 contains 13 residues. V was pared by 3 bases and J by 6 bases, with 3 bases of the junction left unmatched. Germline V gene data show CDR1 as SGHRS and CDR2 as YFSETQ. CDR3 region: CASSWGGANEQFF. The CDR3 nucleotides are TGCGCCAGCAGCTGGGGAGGGGCCAATGAGCAGTTCTTC.

This chain links TRBV18 with TRBJ1-2, with 7 nucleotides matching TRBD1. CDR1 and CDR2 (germline): KGHSH, LQKENI. V dropped 6 bases and J dropped 6; count of bases not matched to a gene: 10. The length of the CDR3 is 14 residues. CDR3 bases: TGTGCCAGCTCCCTGGACAGGCAAAGGAATGGCTACACCTTC. Protein product: CASSLDRQRNGYTF.

V is TRBV7-9 and J is TRBJ1-1, with unresolved D. The CDR3 consists of 12 residues. Germline lookup yields CDR1 SEHNR and CDR2 FQNEAQ (reference sequence). V shed 1 base and J shed 10 bases, with 10 bases lying between them. Here the CDR3 DNA reads TGTGCCAGCAGCTTAGATGCGGGTGCAGCTTTCTTT. Its translation is CASSLDAGAAFF. Full variable domain (rest looked up from reference TRBV7-9 and TRBJ1-1): DTGVSQNPRHKITKRGQNVTFRCDPISEHNRLYWYRQTLGQGPEFLTYFQNEAQLEKSRLLSDRFSAERPKGSFSTLEIQRTEQGDSAMYLCASSLDAGAAFFGQGTRLTVV.